This T cell receptor (beta chain) was sequenced for a study of shared clonotypes between healthy human individuals. Method: immunoSEQ multiplex PCR; TCRdb's copy keeps in-frame clones and lacks some. Counted here are hundreds of thousands of clones, 90% to 96% occurring once; the ten biggest clones make up about 0.064%. This clone was seen a handful of times. A junction boundary mismatches the germline segment, possibly from a read error. Sequenced sample: naive CD4+ T cells sorted from blood. Sample subset: CD45RA+ positively selected. This receptor was taken from a woman in her thirties in good health.

The CDR3 sequence is CASSLSREPFDEQYF. CDR3 sequence (DNA): TGTGCCAGCAGTTTAAGCCGGGAACCTTTTGACGAGCAGTACTTC. The V and J genes are TRBV7-3 and TRBJ2-7, with D tentatively TRBD2 (5 bases). The CDR3 sequence is 15 residues long. Germline loops: CDR1 SGHTA, CDR2 FQGTGA.